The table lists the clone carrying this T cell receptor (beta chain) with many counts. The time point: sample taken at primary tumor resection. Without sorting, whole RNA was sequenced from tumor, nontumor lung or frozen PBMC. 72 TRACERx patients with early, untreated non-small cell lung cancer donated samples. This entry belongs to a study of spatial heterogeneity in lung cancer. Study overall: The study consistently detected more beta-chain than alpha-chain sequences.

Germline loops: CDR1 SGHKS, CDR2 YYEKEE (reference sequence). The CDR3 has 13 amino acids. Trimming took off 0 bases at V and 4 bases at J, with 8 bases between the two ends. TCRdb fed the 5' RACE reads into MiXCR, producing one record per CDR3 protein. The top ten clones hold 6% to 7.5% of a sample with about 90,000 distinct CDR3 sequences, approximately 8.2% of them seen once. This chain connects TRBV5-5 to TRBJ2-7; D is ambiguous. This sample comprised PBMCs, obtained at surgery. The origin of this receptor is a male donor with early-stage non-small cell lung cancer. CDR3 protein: CASSLAVGYEQYF. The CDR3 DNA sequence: TGTGCCAGCAGCTTGGCCGTGGGTTACGAGCAGTACTTC.